This is a list of T cell receptor beta chains from one sample in a study of T cells after yellow fever vaccination. TCRdb recomputed calls from the 5' RACE reads with MiXCR, one row per CDR3 protein. The sample records tens of thousands of distinct CDR3 sequences, almost 8% being singletons. The sequencing used CD8+ T cells sorted from PBMCs, collected on the day of the yellow fever booster vaccination. These receptor sequences come from a man aged 25 to 40 who received the YFV17D yellow fever vaccine. CDR3s include the opening cysteine and the closing phenylalanine or tryptophan. Fields, in order: V gene, J gene, CDR3 protein.

TRBV12-3/TRBV12-4	TRBJ1-2	CASRLTGHYGYTF
TRBV7-2	TRBJ2-7	CASSLAGDFYEQYF
TRBV7-9	TRBJ1-3	CASSSPADGVDTIYF
TRBV2	TRBJ2-7	CASMGTGDPSSYEQYF
TRBV15	TRBJ2-7	CATSRGPLGFTYEQYF
TRBV6-5	TRBJ1-4	CASSYSDWNEKLFF
TRBV10-2	TRBJ2-1	CASMKTGGEKYDEQFF
TRBV11-2	TRBJ2-1	CASSLGPIWVF
TRBV6-5	TRBJ2-7	CASSLPGPIREQYF
TRBV7-9	TRBJ2-5	CASSSPQRAREETQYF
TRBV9	TRBJ2-5	CASSDPGRVLQETQYF
TRBV12-3/TRBV12-4	TRBJ2-5	CASEGLAGGKETQYF
TRBV2	TRBJ2-3	CASPGGTGGVLPTTDTQYF
TRBV15	TRBJ2-3	CATSRGTSGRTDTQYF
TRBV18	TRBJ2-7	CASSPVRTASYEQYF
TRBV12-3/TRBV12-4	TRBJ2-2	CASSSGETNTGELFF
TRBV7-9	TRBJ2-7	CASSLAQNYEQYF
TRBV20-1	TRBJ1-1	CSARDSGLETEAFF
TRBV20-1	TRBJ2-3	CSASPRNTDTQYF
TRBV14	TRBJ2-1	CASSEFASDPEQFF
TRBV6-2/TRBV6-3	TRBJ2-3	CASSYAGGYADTQYF
TRBV12-3/TRBV12-4	TRBJ2-5	CASSLSEEETQYF
TRBV28	TRBJ2-1	CASSFLSHLAGDNEQFF
TRBV18	TRBJ2-3	CASSPSIDSSSDTQYF
TRBV27	TRBJ2-3	CASSLSGTGPTDTQYF
TRBV6-5	TRBJ2-1	CASSPTREHEQFF
TRBV9	TRBJ2-7	CASSSEGYEQYF
TRBV6-2/TRBV6-3	TRBJ2-7	CASRGSGVTTYEQYF
TRBV20-1	TRBJ2-4	CSASGMNIQYF
TRBV10-2	TRBJ2-7	CASPKPARRVWEQYF
TRBV4-3	TRBJ2-2	CASTTGYANTGELFF
TRBV7-2	TRBJ1-3	CASTLAGSGNTIYF
TRBV7-6	TRBJ2-1	CASSFLLTSSYNEQFF
TRBV7-2	TRBJ2-7	CASSAGLPCEQYF
TRBV5-5	TRBJ2-7	CASSLVLAGDYEQYF
TRBV18	TRBJ2-7	CASSPPGQGIHEQYF
TRBV7-6	TRBJ2-2	CASSLEGLDTGELFF
TRBV29-1	TRBJ2-1	CSVVWGSGGNEQFF
TRBV27	TRBJ2-1	CASSSPGIVSSYNEQFF
TRBV2	TRBJ2-1	CASRGGGNSYNEQFF
TRBV15	TRBJ1-4	CATSRDGDTNEKLFF
TRBV20-1	TRBJ1-5	CSARDPGTRSNQPQHF
TRBV6-1	TRBJ2-1	CASSQGGGYYNEQFF
TRBV20-1	TRBJ2-7	CSASGGVAYEQYF
TRBV20-1	TRBJ2-3	CSASRGGTGDTQYF
TRBV27	TRBJ1-6	CASRPSGAGVYNSPLHF
TRBV5-4	TRBJ2-7	CASTKDRAYEQYF
TRBV20-1	TRBJ2-1	CSARPTSSYNEQFF